The 27 T cell receptor beta chains presented below share a single source sample, sequenced in a study of monozygotic twins with inflammatory bowel disease. TCRdb reprocessed the 5' RACE reads and keeps a single row for each CDR3 protein, giving no DNA. In total, the table holds a few hundred thousand distinct CDR3 sequences. Material: blood. Receptors originate from a human donor with ulcerative colitis or Crohn's disease, or a healthy co-twin of an affected twin (not recorded which).

The chain combines TRBV7-9 with TRBJ2-1; lacking DNA, the TRBD1 call made by TCRdb goes unchecked. Germline assignment: CDR1 SEHNR and CDR2 FQNEAQ (reference sequence). The CDR3 spans 14 residues. CDR3 residues: CASSLRGQGNEQFF.

This chain connects TRBV29-1 to TRBJ2-5; no DNA is available, so the TRBD1 call from TCRdb remains unchecked. The germline CDR1 and CDR2 sequences are SQVTM and ANQGSEA. This CDR3 has 13 residues. The CDR3 sequence: CSALTGLSETQYF.

The chain joins TRBV19 to TRBJ2-1; the D gene TCRdb calls, TRBD1, cannot be checked with no DNA. Germline V gene lookup returns CDR1 LNHDA and CDR2 SQIVND (reference sequence). The CDR3 extends over 16 amino acids. The CDR3: CASSSPGQGGTNEQFF.

The chain joins TRBV12-3 or TRBV12-4 to TRBJ2-3; TCRdb indicates TRBD2, and absent DNA this call remains unverified. The CDR3 is made up of 16 amino acids. The CDR3 here is CASSSGTSGGTDTQYF.

The chain combines TRBV28 with TRBJ2-7; TCRdb lists TRBD1, though no DNA is available to test this call. The CDR3 spans 15 residues. CDR1 and CDR2 (germline): MDHEN, SYDVKM. The CDR3 here is CASSSAGLSHYEQYF.

V and J are TRBV29-1 and TRBJ2-3; TCRdb's D call of TRBD1 is untestable without DNA. The germline gives CDR1 SQVTM, CDR2 ANQGSEA. This CDR3 has 13 residues. Here the CDR3 reads CSVAGGMADTQYF.

The chain is built from TRBV11-3 and TRBJ2-7; the D call of TRBD1 rests on TCRdb alone, since no DNA is present to check it. The CDR3 runs 15 residues. Germline loops: CDR1 SGHNT, CDR2 YENEEA. The CDR3 loop reads CASSPGSAGVLQQYF.

The rearrangement uses TRBV10-1 and TRBJ2-1; TCRdb gives TRBD1 as the D gene, but with no DNA this cannot be confirmed. The germline V gene encodes CDR1 WNHNN and CDR2 SYGVQD (reference sequence). This CDR3 has 15 residues. CDR3 loop: CASSERGDFYNEQFF.

This chain uses TRBV7-9 with TRBJ2-2. The CDR3 has 13 amino acids. The germline CDR1 and CDR2 sequences are SEHNR and FQNEAQ (reference sequence). The CDR3 loop reads CASSIPGTGELFF.

The chain joins TRBV24-1 to TRBJ2-4; TCRdb's D call of TRBD1 is untestable without DNA. The CDR3 length is 16 residues. The V gene's germline CDR1 is KGHDR and CDR2 SFDVKD. The CDR3 is CATSEATGTAKNIQYF.

The V and J genes are TRBV6-5 and TRBJ1-2; TCRdb outputs TRBD1, but without DNA this stays unchecked. The CDR3 sequence is 15 residues long. From germline, CDR1 is MNHEY and CDR2 SVGAGI. The CDR3 is CASSYTTGGKDGYTF.

The chain recombines TRBV7-2 with TRBJ2-3. The CDR3 spans 14 residues. Germline V lookup: CDR1 SGHTA, CDR2 FQGNSA. The CDR3 here is CASSLEARTDTQYF. The whole variable domain, filled in from reference TRBV7-2 and TRBJ2-3, reads GAGVSQSPSNKVTEKGKDVELRCDPISGHTALYWYRQSLGQGLEFLIYFQGNSAPDKSGLPSDRFSAERTGGSVSTLTIQRTQQEDSAVYLCASSLEARTDTQYFGPGTRLTVL.

The rearrangement uses TRBV7-2 and TRBJ2-1. CDR1 is SGHTA, CDR2 FQGNSA, per germline. The CDR3 loop spans 14 amino acids. The CDR3 sequence is CASSSAPFRNEQFF. The variable domain in full, with the rest retrieved from reference TRBV7-2 and TRBJ2-1, is GAGVSQSPSNKVTEKGKDVELRCDPISGHTALYWYRQSLGQGLEFLIYFQGNSAPDKSGLPSDRFSAERTGGSVSTLTIQRTQQEDSAVYLCASSSAPFRNEQFFGPGTRLTVL.

The chain recombines TRBV24-1 with TRBJ2-7. The CDR3 loop spans 12 amino acids. In germline, CDR1 is KGHDR, CDR2 SFDVKD. The CDR3 spells CATSDLTNEQYF.

The chain is built from TRBV7-9 and TRBJ2-3; TCRdb picks TRBD1, but there is no DNA to check that call. The CDR3 extends over 15 amino acids. Germline V gives CDR1 SEHNR, CDR2 FQNEAQ (reference sequence). CDR3 amino acids: CASSLGQGPADTQYF.

This chain joins TRBV21-1 and TRBJ1-2. TRBV21-1 is a known pseudogene. The CDR3 length is 13 residues. CDR3: CASNWEGNYGYTF.

The chain links TRBV3-1 to TRBJ1-6. Germline V CDR1 and CDR2: LGHDT, YNNKEL (reference sequence). The length of the CDR3 is 11 residues. CDR3 protein: CASSRKGWLHF.

V is TRBV6-2 or TRBV6-3 and J is TRBJ1-2; the D gene TCRdb calls, TRBD1, cannot be checked with no DNA. The CDR3 is 14 amino acids. In germline, CDR1 is MNHEY, CDR2 SVGEGT. CDR3 residues: CASNPTGSLLRYTF.

This chain joins TRBV27 and TRBJ2-7; TCRdb gives TRBD2 as the D gene, but with no DNA this cannot be confirmed. The germline V gene has CDR1 MNHEY and CDR2 SMNVEV (reference sequence). The CDR3 loop spans 16 amino acids. The CDR3 is CASSLNPPPVRYEQYF.

The rearrangement links TRBV7-2 to TRBJ2-7. The CDR3 runs to 15 residues. Germline lookup yields CDR1 SGHTA and CDR2 FQGNSA. CDR3 sequence reads: CASSLDRTGVYEQYF.

V gene TRBV19 combines with J gene TRBJ2-2; the TRBD1 assignment by TCRdb is unverifiable without DNA. CDR1 is LNHDA and CDR2 is SQIVND in the germline V gene (reference sequence). This CDR3 comprises 16 residues. The CDR3: CASSLTPGQNTGELFF.

This rearrangement joins TRBV21-1 to TRBJ2-3; as DNA is missing, the TRBD2 call by TCRdb cannot be tested. TRBV21-1 is assigned pseudogene status. This CDR3 spans 18 amino acids. The CDR3 is CASPPPVGLADYTDTQYF.

The rearrangement uses TRBV24-1 and TRBJ2-1; TCRdb calls TRBD2, which cannot be checked without DNA. There are 16 residues in the CDR3. Germline-derived CDR1 and CDR2 are KGHDR and SFDVKD. CDR3 in amino acids: CATSDPTGLDYNEQFF.

The rearrangement joins TRBV6-2 or TRBV6-3 to TRBJ1-1. Germline assignment: CDR1 MNHEY and CDR2 SVGEGT. CDR3 length equals 12 residues. The CDR3 here is CASSSVTVEAFF.

J is TRBJ1-1 and V is TRBV4-3; TCRdb reports TRBD1, a call that lacks DNA to check it against. The CDR3 has 16 amino acids. Germline V gives CDR1 LGHNA, CDR2 YSLEER. CDR3 in amino acids: CASSRAGSSMNTEAFF.

The rearrangement uses TRBV19 and TRBJ1-5; TCRdb outputs TRBD1, but without DNA this stays unchecked. The CDR3 contains 21 residues. CDR1 is LNHDA, CDR2 SQIVND, per germline (reference sequence). Here the CDR3 reads CATIQTSPGKGVSWGNQPQHF.

V and J are TRBV24-1 and TRBJ2-1. This CDR3 has 16 amino acids. CDR1 and CDR2 from the germline V gene are KGHDR and SFDVKD. The CDR3 loop is CATSPQSVRSYNEQFF.